The clone carrying this TCR beta chain appeared many times. Antigen specificity is unknown. This specimen comes from a study of human T cells and chemical hapten exposure. Study in general: Sensitization employed 2% DPC on about 2 cm by about 2 cm of upper inner arm skin. Alopecia universalis, totalis or areata was present in patients who were mostly female. General study results and limits: There was alopecia in the donors, so their immune response may differ from that of healthy people.

CDR3 length: 14 residues. V gave up 2 bases and J gave up 1 base, with 6 bases separating them. Germline V gives CDR1 KGHDR, CDR2 SFDVKD. TCRdb fed the RACE reads into MiXCR, producing one record per CDR3 protein. The data contain tens of thousands of distinct CDR3 sequences, 10% of them singletons. Specified time point: patch test 1, 2 weeks after DPC sensitization. As for treatment: therapeutic diphenylcyclopropenone sensitization with weekly scalp DPC. The authors extracted total RNA from unfractionated whole blood. The material sequenced was whole blood, taken in connection with sensitization to the hapten diphenylcyclopropenone (DPC). This receptor was obtained from a woman aged 50 to 60 with alopecia areata. Some clones in this sample may be carry-over from other donors' samples. The gene calls are TRBV24-1 and TRBJ2-3; D is unclear. Here the CDR3 DNA reads TGTGCCACCAGTGATTCTGGGGGCACAGATACGCAGTATTTT. It yields the protein CATSDSGGTDTQYF.